This T cell receptor beta chain was sequenced in a study of blood T cell repertoires in COVID-19. Study summary: Samples representing acute and convalescent COVID-19 were sourced from the United States, Italy and Spain. Sample material is recorded as cDNA or gDNA derived from T cells, B-cell-depleted T cells, or PBMCs.

The CDR3 has 14 amino acids. V shed 3 bases and J shed 1 base, with 10 bases lying between them. In germline, CDR1 is SNHLY, CDR2 FYNNEI. As originally analysed: Researchers report that nucleated cell counts were estimated from reference gene primer amplification. Clones were read by immunoSEQ multiplex PCR, and TCRdb kept only the in-frame ones, dropping some. V, J and clone size are those of that table, while D and trimming were read from the DNA. The sample yields fewer than 200,000 clones, about three quarters seen once. Sequences were obtained from peripheral blood. The TCR comes from a man aged 65 to 79 with acute or convalescent COVID-19. The chain carries TRBV2 and TRBJ2-7, with D perhaps TRBD1 (5 bases). The CDR3 protein is CASSDPTVSYEQYF. The CDR3 nucleotides are TGTGCCAGCAGTGACCCGACAGTTTCCTACGAGCAGTACTTC.